The text below deals with one TCR beta chain. The antigen is undetermined. This entry is derived from a study of cytomegalovirus exposure and HLA in healthy donors. At the level of the study: Earlier, 200 million or so T cells were analyzed, and around 100 million unique TCR beta sequences were found among them. Counted in an early data release were 65 million to 100 million unique TCRs from HLA-typed donors. The study's findings and limits: Some TCR beta chains (roughly 160 of them) were listed as cytomegalovirus-associated.

PCR primers comprised 60 Vbeta and 13 Jbeta primers. Measured with immunoSEQ multiplex PCR; TCRdb has only the in-frame clones, and not every one. The table records about 120,000 clones, roughly 80% of them present only once. CDR1 and CDR2 (germline): KGHSH, LQKENI. Trimming removed 6 bases at V and 1 base at J, with 12 bases between. The CDR3 extends over 14 amino acids. The sequence was collected from a young man in good health and CMV-seronegative. The J gene is TRBJ1-1, the V gene TRBV18; TRBD1 might be the D (6 bases). Sequenced material: PBMCs. The CDR3 region is CASSQGGSNTEAFF. CDR3 sequence (DNA): TGTGCCAGCTCGCAAGGGGGTTCGAACACTGAAGCTTTCTTT.